The 22 T cell receptor beta chains below come from one sample, sequenced in a study of blood T cell repertoires in COVID-19. Using immunoSEQ multiplex PCR, the repertoire was profiled, and TCRdb retains in-frame clones only, with some absent. Here the sample spans roughly 62,000 clones, 75% to 90% being singletons. The sequencing input was peripheral blood. The receptors here all came from a human donor with acute or convalescent COVID-19. The donor label of this sample is uncertain.

The rearrangement links TRBV18 to TRBJ2-1, with a tentative D call TRBD2 (6 bases). The CDR3 sequence is 14 residues long. Trimming pared 3 bases from V and 6 bases from J, leaving 12 bases between. Per germline, CDR1 KGHSH and CDR2 LQKENI. The chain's CDR3 is CASSPRVGGNEQFF. The CDR3, as DNA: TGTGCCAGCTCACCCCGCGTCGGGGGCAATGAGCAGTTCTTC.

There are a few counts of this clone. This sequence joins TRBV2 and TRBJ1-1, with D unresolved. Germline V lookup: CDR1 SNHLY, CDR2 FYNNEI. The ends were cut back, 7 bases at V and 1 base at J, with 4 bases in the middle. This CDR3 comprises 11 residues. CDR3 in amino acids: CASIKNTEAFF. As DNA, the CDR3 is TGTGCCAGCATAAAGAACACTGAAGCTTTCTTT.

The J gene is TRBJ2-2, the V gene TRBV10-3, with 13 nucleotides matching TRBD2. The CDR3 sequence is 14 residues long. Per germline, CDR1 ENHRY and CDR2 SYGVKD. V lost 9 bases and J lost 5; bases outside the gene matches: 3. CDR3 residues: CAMRGLAGTGELFF. As DNA, the CDR3 is TGTGCCATGAGGGGACTAGCGGGAACCGGGGAGCTGTTTTTT.

This chain joins TRBV7-9 and TRBJ2-5, with TRBD2 as a possible D gene (6 bases). The CDR3 totals 16 residues. V shed 5 bases and J shed 9 bases, with 25 bases lying between them. CDR1 is SEHNR, CDR2 FQNEAQ, per germline (reference sequence). CDR3 nucleotides: TGTGCCAGCAGCCCTGCCGGGGCGGGGCCCACTTTGCCCCAGTACTTC. Protein product: CASSPAGAGPTLPQYF. Looking up the rest from reference TRBV7-9 and TRBJ2-5 gives the full variable domain: DTGVSQNPRHKITKRGQNVTFRCDPISEHNRLYWYRQTLGQGPEFLTYFQNEAQLEKSRLLSDRFSAERPKGSFSTLEIQRTEQGDSAMYLCASSPAGAGPTLPQYFGPGTRLLVL.

This rearrangement joins TRBV2 to TRBJ2-2; D might be TRBD2 (6 bases). With 4 bases removed from V and 2 bases from J, the gap between germline ends came to 11 bases. In germline, CDR1 is SNHLY, CDR2 FYNNEI. The CDR3 is 15 amino acids. CDR3 protein: CASSVEGGNTGELFF. CDR3 bases: TGTGCCAGCAGTGTGGAGGGAGGTAACACCGGGGAGCTGTTTTTT.

J is TRBJ1-2 and V is TRBV6-5, with TRBD1 matching 8 bases. The germline V gene has CDR1 MNHEY and CDR2 SVGAGI. V shed 10 bases and J 3 bases; nucleotides not matched to a gene: 13. This CDR3 is built from 15 residues. The CDR3 sequence: CATQTGGQGHYGYTF. CDR3 DNA: TGTGCCACACAAACAGGAGGACAGGGCCACTATGGCTACACCTTC.

This chain connects TRBV5-1 to TRBJ2-5; D may be TRBD1 (5 bases). Trimming took 4 bases from V and 0 from J, leaving 13 bases between them. CDR1 SGHRS and CDR2 YFSETQ come from the germline V gene. The CDR3 has 15 amino acids. Here the CDR3 DNA reads TGCGCCAGCAGCACCCAACCAGGGTACCAAGAGACCCAGTACTTC. Its translation: CASSTQPGYQETQYF.

There are a few counts of this clone. The chain recombines TRBV28 with TRBJ2-1, with D possibly matching TRBD2 (6 bases). Germline loops: CDR1 MDHEN, CDR2 SYDVKM. This CDR3 is built from 14 residues. Trimming shortened V by 6 bases and J by 5 bases, and 14 bases separated the two germline ends. CDR3 region: CASRWAGLNNEQFF. CDR3 nucleotides: TGTGCCAGCAGGTGGGCGGGACTCAACAATGAGCAGTTCTTC.

This sequence joins TRBV12-3 or TRBV12-4 and TRBJ1-1; tentatively, D is TRBD1 (6 bases). Trimming pared 6 bases from V and 4 bases from J, leaving 12 bases between. This CDR3 contains 13 residues. CDR3 amino acids: CASSVQGSTEAFF. Here the CDR3 DNA reads TGTGCCAGCAGCGTACAGGGTAGCACTGAAGCTTTCTTT.

The V gene is TRBV5-6, the J gene TRBJ1-3; possible D gene TRBD1, 6 bases. The CDR3 loop spans 17 amino acids. Germline assignment: CDR1 SGHDT and CDR2 YYEEEE. V lost 0 bases to trimming and J lost 7 bases, with 20 bases between them. The DNA of the CDR3 is TGTGCCAGCAGCTTGGTGGGGGCAGCACCTAATCGGAACACCATATATTTT. Translation: CASSLVGAAPNRNTIYF. The variable domain in full, with the rest retrieved from reference TRBV5-6 and TRBJ1-3, is DAGVTQSPTHLIKTRGQQVTLRCSPKSGHDTVSWYQQALGQGPQFIFQYYEEEERQRGNFPDRFSGHQFPNYSSELNVNALLLGDSALYLCASSLVGAAPNRNTIYFGEGSWLTVV.

CDR3 nucleotide sequence: TGTGCCAGCTCGGCGACAGGTAAAGATACGCAGTATTTT. This sequence encodes CASSATGKDTQYF. This chain uses TRBV18 with TRBJ2-3; D may be TRBD1 (6 bases). The germline CDR1 and CDR2 sequences are KGHSH and LQKENI. The CDR3 covers 13 residues. Trimming removed 6 bases at V and 5 bases at J, with 12 bases between. The variable domain in full, with the rest retrieved from reference TRBV18 and TRBJ2-3, is NAGVMQNPRHLVRRRGQEARLRCSPMKGHSHVYWYRQLPEEGLKFMVYLQKENIIDESGMPKERFSAEFPKEGPSILRIQQVVRGDSAAYFCASSATGKDTQYFGPGTRLTVL.

The chain carries TRBV7-2 and TRBJ2-5, with D tentatively TRBD2 (7 bases). Germline CDR1 SGHTA, CDR2 FQGNSA. Trimming stripped 1 base from V and 5 bases from J, with 11 bases between. The CDR3 runs to 14 residues. CDR3 amino acids: CASSLVGGRETQYF. DNA of the CDR3: TGTGCCAGCAGCTTAGTCGGGGGGCGGGAGACCCAGTACTTC. The variable domain in full, completed from reference TRBV7-2 and TRBJ2-5, reads GAGVSQSPSNKVTEKGKDVELRCDPISGHTALYWYRQSLGQGLEFLIYFQGNSAPDKSGLPSDRFSAERTGGSVSTLTIQRTQQEDSAVYLCASSLVGGRETQYFGPGTRLLVL.

V gene TRBV15 combines with J gene TRBJ2-5; 8 bases align to TRBD1. The length of the CDR3 is 15 residues. The junction had 6 bases not matched to a gene; V was cut back by 6 bases and J by 0 bases. The germline V gene has CDR1 LNHNV and CDR2 YYDKDF (reference sequence). The CDR3 DNA reads TGTGCCACCAGGGCTCTGACAGGGGACCAAGAGACCCAGTACTTC. This gives the protein CATRALTGDQETQYF.

The rearrangement joins TRBV27 to TRBJ2-1; no firm D call. The germline gives CDR1 MNHEY, CDR2 SMNVEV (reference sequence). This CDR3 is 13 amino acids long. V was pared by 4 bases and J by 7 bases, with 11 bases between. As DNA, the CDR3 is TGTGCCAGCAGTTACCTAGATCGTAATGAGCAGTTCTTC. Translating it yields CASSYLDRNEQFF.

This sequence joins TRBV5-1 and TRBJ1-1; 7 nucleotides agree with TRBD1. Germline V gives CDR1 SGHRS, CDR2 YFSETQ. V lost 2 bases and J lost 4; bases outside the gene matches: 5. CDR3 length: 14 amino acids. CDR3 in DNA: TGCGCCAGCAGCTTTCAGGGGGACGGCACTGAAGCTTTCTTT. This translates into CASSFQGDGTEAFF.

This clone was seen just once. V gene TRBV6-1 combines with J gene TRBJ2-6; D might be TRBD2 (5 bases). Trimming shortened V by 0 bases and J by 4 bases, and 10 bases separated the two germline ends. The CDR3 totals 16 residues. The germline V gene encodes CDR1 MNHNS and CDR2 SASEGT. As DNA, the CDR3 is TGTGCCAGCAGTGAAGCGCGGGCATCAGGGGCCAACGTCCTGACTTTC. It yields the protein CASSEARASGANVLTF.

In its sample, this clone was seen once. The chain recombines TRBV25-1 with TRBJ2-5, with 8 bases identical to TRBD1. This CDR3 has 15 residues. V shed 7 bases, J shed 5 bases, and the junction held 12 bases outside the gene matches. Germline CDR1 and CDR2: MGHDK and SYGVNS. The CDR3 region is CASTEQGDFSETQYF. In nucleotides, the CDR3 is TGTGCCAGCACCGAACAGGGGGATTTTTCGGAGACCCAGTACTTC.

The chain is built from TRBV7-8 and TRBJ2-4; no definite D call. Germline V CDR1 and CDR2: SGHVS, FQNEAQ. The CDR3 extends over 16 amino acids. Trimming stripped 5 bases from V and 5 bases from J, with 19 bases between. This chain's CDR3 is CASSPEATGKENIQYF. The DNA of the CDR3 is TGTGCCAGCAGCCCCGAAGCGACCGGTAAAGAAAACATTCAGTACTTC.

This clone has just one count. This rearrangement joins TRBV19 to TRBJ2-3, with TRBD2 matching 9 bases. Germline-derived CDR1 and CDR2 are LNHDA and SQIVND (reference sequence). The CDR3 is made up of 16 amino acids. V trimming: 5 bases; J trimming: 2 bases; junction bases outside the gene matches: 8. CDR3 sequence reads: CASSPGLAGTTDTQYF. The CDR3 nucleotides read TGTGCCAGTAGTCCCGGGCTAGCGGGGACCACAGATACGCAGTATTTT.

This clone was seen once. The V gene is TRBV6-4, the J gene TRBJ2-2; 13 bases are shared with TRBD2. The CDR3 spans 17 residues. Germline values: CDR1 MRHNA, CDR2 SNTAGT. J gave up 4 bases and V 6 bases, and 8 bases lay outside the gene matches. The CDR3: CASRQRTSGSGTGELFF. The CDR3 DNA reads as TGTGCCAGCAGACAAAGGACTAGCGGGAGTGGCACCGGGGAGCTGTTTTTT.

V usage is TRBV28 and J usage is TRBJ2-5; D possibly corresponds to TRBD2 (5 bases). The CDR3 contains 15 residues. V lost 5 bases to trimming and J lost 2 bases, with 15 bases between them. Per germline, CDR1 MDHEN and CDR2 SYDVKM. The chain's CDR3 is CASSVPPRGQETQYF. DNA of the CDR3: TGTGCCAGCAGTGTCCCTCCGAGAGGGCAAGAGACCCAGTACTTC.

This clone showed up just once. This chain connects TRBV12-3 or TRBV12-4 to TRBJ2-5, with D possibly being TRBD1 (5 bases). V was cut by 3 bases and J by 4 bases, with 6 bases left in between. This CDR3 is built from 12 residues. The CDR3 nucleotides read TGTGCCAGCAGTTTCAGGGTAGAGACCCAGTACTTC. It encodes CASSFRVETQYF.